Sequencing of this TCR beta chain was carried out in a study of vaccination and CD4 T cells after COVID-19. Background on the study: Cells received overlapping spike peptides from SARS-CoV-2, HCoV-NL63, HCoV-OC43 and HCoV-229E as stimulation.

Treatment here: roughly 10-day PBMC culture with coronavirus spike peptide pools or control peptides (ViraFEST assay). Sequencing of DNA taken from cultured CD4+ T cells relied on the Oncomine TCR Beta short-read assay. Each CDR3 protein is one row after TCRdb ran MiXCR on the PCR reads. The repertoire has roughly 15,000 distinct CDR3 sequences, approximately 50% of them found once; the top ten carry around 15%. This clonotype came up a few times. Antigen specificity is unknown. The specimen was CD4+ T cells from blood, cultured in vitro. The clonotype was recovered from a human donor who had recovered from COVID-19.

CDR3 DNA: TGTGCCATATCGGATATGGGGGTGGATACCGGGGAGCTGTTTTTT. Amino acids: CAISDMGVDTGELFF. The chain recombines TRBV7-9 with TRBJ2-2; TRBD1 or TRBD2 may be the D gene (5 bases each). With 10 bases removed from V and 5 bases from J, the gap between germline ends came to 20 bases. The length of the CDR3 is 15 residues. Looked up from germline, CDR1 is SEHNR and CDR2 is FQNEAQ (reference sequence).